This TCR beta chain was recorded in a study of shared clonotypes between healthy human individuals. The table came from immunoSEQ multiplex PCR; TCRdb's copy has only in-frame clones and leaves some out. Counted here are over 800,000 clones, over 90% occurring once; the ten biggest clones make up about 25%. The J segment lost 8 bases and the V segment lost 5 bases, leaving 12 bases of the junction unmatched. Germline CDR1 and CDR2: SGHAT and FQNNGV. CDR3 length: 15 amino acids. Findings of the study overall: Larger estimated richness was generally recorded for naive subsets relative to memory subsets. Clonotype sharing among the donors was expected to vary with sequencing depth.

A remark on this clone: Its antigen is not identified.

Terminally differentiated effector memory CD45RA+ cells were excluded from the naive CD8 cells, which were CD45RO-negative and positively selected for CCR7. This chain connects TRBV11-2 to TRBJ2-1; 7 bases match TRBD1. This sequence originates from a man aged 30 to 45 in good health. Sequencing was performed on naive CD8+ T cells sorted from blood. CDR3 loop: CASSPGEQGYDEQFF. The CDR3 DNA sequence: TGTGCCAGCAGCCCCGGCGAACAGGGGTACGATGAGCAGTTCTTC.